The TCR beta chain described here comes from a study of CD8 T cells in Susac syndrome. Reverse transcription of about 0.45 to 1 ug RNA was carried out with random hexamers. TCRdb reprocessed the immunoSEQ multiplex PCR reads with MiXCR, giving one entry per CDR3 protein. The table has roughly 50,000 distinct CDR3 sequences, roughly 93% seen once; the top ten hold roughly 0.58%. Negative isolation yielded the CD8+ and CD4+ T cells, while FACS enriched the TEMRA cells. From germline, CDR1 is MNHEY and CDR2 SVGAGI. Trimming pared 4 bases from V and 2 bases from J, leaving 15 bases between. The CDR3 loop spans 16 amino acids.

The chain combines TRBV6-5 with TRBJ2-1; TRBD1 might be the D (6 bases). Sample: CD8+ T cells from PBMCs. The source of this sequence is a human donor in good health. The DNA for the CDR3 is TGTGCCAGCAGTTCCTTCATCCAGGGGCCCTACAATGAGCAGTTCTTC. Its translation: CASSSFIQGPYNEQFF.